The 24 T cell receptor beta chains reported below all come from one sample, sequenced in a study of kidney transplant recipient with SARS-CoV-2 infection (dated by TCRdb to about 2021). Sequenced on an Illumina MiSeq. TCRdb reanalyzed the raw reads on its own, using fastp at Q25 for trimming and MiXCR for clone calling, and kept in-frame beta chains. All rows with the same CDR3 protein become a single entry with the most common DNA and genes. Here the sample has 200,000 to 300,000 distinct CDR3 sequences; more than 25% occur a single time. Roughly 7% of the sample rests with the top ten. The intended sense of this specimen's time point label: pre-pandemic baseline sample and day 111 after first positive SARS-CoV-2 test. Sample: a blood sample, taken at baseline and on day 111 from a kidney transplant recipient. All receptors come from a male patient aged 25-45 years who had COVID-19 and was a kidney transplant recipient. After a transplant, some T cells may be of graft donor origin.

The chain joins TRBV11-2 to TRBJ2-3; 11 positions match TRBD2. The trim removed 3 bases at V and 4 bases at J, leaving 9 bases unmatched. CDR3 length: 17 amino acids. Germline V gene data show CDR1 as SGHAT and CDR2 as FQNNGV. CDR3 in DNA: TGTGCCAGCAGCTTCTTACAGCTAGCGGGGGGTTCAGATACGCAGTATTTT. Translation gives CASSFLQLAGGSDTQYF. The whole variable domain, remainder taken from reference TRBV11-2 and TRBJ2-3, is EAGVAQSPRYKIIEKRQSVAFWCNPISGHATLYWYQQILGQGPKLLIQFQNNGVVDDSQLPKDRFSAERLKGVDSTLKIQPAKLEDSAVYLCASSFLQLAGGSDTQYFGPGTRLTVL.

This clonotype was observed a handful of times. CDR3 protein: CASSRYTPISGLTGELFF. The CDR3 DNA reads TGTGCCAGCAGCCGGTATACTCCCATTTCAGGCTTGACCGGGGAGCTGTTTTTT. The rearrangement uses TRBV3-1 and TRBJ2-2; unclear D gene. Trimming stripped 4 bases from V and 5 bases from J, with 23 bases between. Germline CDR1 and CDR2: LGHDT and YNNKEL (reference sequence). The CDR3 has 18 amino acids.

Comment on this clonotype: A read error may explain this, as a much larger clone is one base away. The chain uses TRBV5-6 and TRBJ2-2, with 7 bases matching TRBD2. This CDR3 has 14 residues. The germline V gene encodes CDR1 SGHDT and CDR2 YYEEEE. Written as DNA, the CDR3 is TGTGCCAGCAGCACCGGGGGGAACACCGGGCAGCTGTTTTTT. Translation gives CASSTGGNTGQLFF.

This clonotype turned up a few times. This chain links TRBV4-2 with TRBJ2-1, with 13 bases lining up with TRBD2. This CDR3 contains 18 residues. The J segment lost 7 bases and the V segment lost 4 bases, leaving 13 bases of the junction unmatched. Germline values: CDR1 LGHNA, CDR2 YNFKEQ. The CDR3 DNA follows: TGTGCCAGCAGCCCCGAATGGAGGACTAGCGGGAGTTGGAATGAGCAGTTCTTC. It specifies CASSPEWRTSGSWNEQFF.

This clonotype was counted at least ten times. The genes are TRBV3-1 and TRBJ2-6; the D call may be TRBD1 or TRBD2 (6 bases each). The ends were cut back, 3 bases at V and 5 bases at J, with 17 bases in the middle. Germline V gene sequence: CDR1 LGHDT, CDR2 YNNKEL (reference sequence). The length of the CDR3 is 17 residues. For the CDR3, the DNA is TGTGCCAGCAGCCAGATCTACGGGGGCACTTGGGCCAACGTCCTGACTTTC. This encodes CASSQIYGGTWANVLTF.

Ten or more counts support this clonotype. V gene TRBV6-2 or TRBV6-3 combines with J gene TRBJ1-1, with D unresolved. V lost 0 bases, J lost 4 bases, and 9 bases lay in between. Germline V gene sequence: CDR1 MNHEY, CDR2 SVGEGT. This CDR3 region has 14 residues. The DNA for the CDR3 is TGTGCCAGCAGTTACTCGATCCGGGTCACTGAAGCTTTCTTT. It is translated as CASSYSIRVTEAFF.

This clonotype showed up many times. J is TRBJ2-7 and V is TRBV6-2 or TRBV6-3; TRBD1 matches at 9 bases. The ends lost 2 bases at V and 3 bases at J; junction bases unmatched: 8. Per germline, CDR1 MNHEY and CDR2 SVGEGT. CDR3 length: 16 amino acids. CDR3 coding DNA: TGTGCCAGCAGTTACAGTATGGACAGGGGTCACTACGAGCAGTACTTC. It translates to CASSYSMDRGHYEQYF.

Notes on this clonotype: A much larger clone differs by one base, so this may be a read error. The chain uses TRBV2 and TRBJ1-6, with 8 nucleotides matching TRBD1. Germline values: CDR1 SNHLY, CDR2 FYNNEI. The CDR3 runs 16 residues. The V and J ends lost 9 bases and 6 bases, in that order; junction bases with no gene match: 13. The CDR3 sequence is CARRDANRGINSPLHF. CDR3 in DNA: TGTGCCAGGAGAGACGCCAACAGGGGGATTAATTCACCCCTCCACTTT. Looking up the rest from reference TRBV2 and TRBJ1-6 gives the full variable domain: EPEVTQTPSHQVTQMGQEVILRCVPISNHLYFYWYRQILGQKVEFLVSFYNNEISEKSEIFDDQFSVERPDGSNFTLKIRSTKLEDSAMYFCARRDANRGINSPLHFGNGTRLTVT.

This clonotype was counted many times. The V call is TRBV5-8, the J call TRBJ2-5; D remains ambiguous. V was cut by 4 bases and J by 10 bases, with 17 bases left in between. Germline V gene lookup returns CDR1 SGHTS and CDR2 YDEGEE. The CDR3 totals 13 residues. In nucleotides, the CDR3 is TGTGCCAGCAGCCCGAGGACGGGTGTCTTCCAGTACTTC. It codes for CASSPRTGVFQYF.

In the case of this clonotype: A much larger clone differs from this one at a single base, so this may be a read error. This chain uses TRBV27 with TRBJ1-4; the D gene is possibly TRBD1 (5 bases). V was pared by 6 bases and J by 6 bases, with 26 bases between. The germline CDR1 and CDR2 sequences are MNHEY and SMNVEV (reference sequence). The CDR3 has 18 residues. CDR3 sequence reads: CASRRYTPLESGHEKLFF. The DNA of the CDR3 is TGTGCCAGCAGACGATATACGCCTCTCGAGTCGGGGCATGAAAAACTGTTTTTT.

This clonotype was counted a few times. This may arise from a read error, as a much more abundant clone is one base away. The V gene is TRBV3-1, the J gene TRBJ2-2, with D uncertain. V shed 5 bases and J shed 5 bases, with 24 bases lying between them. CDR1 is LGHDT and CDR2 is YNNKEL in the germline V gene (reference sequence). The CDR3 runs 18 residues. CDR3 sequence: CASSGHTPISGLTGELFF. The CDR3 region has the DNA TGTGCCAGCAGCGGTCATACTCCCATTTCAGGCTTGACCGGGGAGCTGTTTTTT. Variable domain in full (rest from reference TRBV3-1 and TRBJ2-2): DTAVSQTPKYLVTQMGNDKSIKCEQNLGHDTMYWYKQDSKKFLKIMFSYNNKELIINETVPNRFSPKSPDKAHLNLHINSLELGDSAVYFCASSGHTPISGLTGELFFGEGSRLTVL.

This clonotype was seen repeatedly, ten times or more. The genes are TRBV7-1 and TRBJ1-2, with no clear D. TRBV7-1 is an ORF, and what it does is uncertain. The CDR3 runs to 17 residues. V was trimmed by 5 bases and J by 4 bases, leaving 23 bases between them. DNA of the CDR3: TGTGCCAGCAGCGTTGTAAATCACGAGGGAAAGACCTATGGCTACACCTTC. Translation: CASSVVNHEGKTYGYTF.

The chain has TRBV11-2 and TRBJ2-1; D may be TRBD2 (6 bases). Germline CDR1 is SGHAT and CDR2 is FQNNGV. This CDR3 is built from 17 residues. V lost 1 base to trimming and J lost 6 bases, with 19 bases between them. In nucleotides, the CDR3 is TGTGCCAGCAGCTTAGTAGGGGAGGCCGAGTTTTTCAATGAGCAGTTCTTC. Protein: CASSLVGEAEFFNEQFF.

This clonotype was detected ten times or more. The chain joins TRBV7-7 to TRBJ1-2, with D unclear. Germline-derived CDR1 and CDR2 are SSHAT and FNYEAQ (reference sequence). The CDR3 length is 17 residues. Trimming took off 5 bases at V and 4 bases at J, with 23 bases between the two ends. The CDR3 DNA reads TGTGCCAGCAGCACCCCGGATAAGTGCCGAAAGACCTATGGCTACACCTTC. Translated, it gives CASSTPDKCRKTYGYTF.

Remarks on this clonotype: Being one base from a much bigger clone, this may be a read error. The rearrangement links TRBV29-1 to TRBJ1-2, with D tentatively TRBD1 (6 bases). Deletions cut 4 bases from V and 9 bases from J, with 15 bases between. This CDR3 comprises 12 residues. Germline CDR1 and CDR2: SQVTM and ANQGSEA. The CDR3 DNA reads TGCAGCGTTGTGCAGGGGCCGTTTAGCTACACCTTC. Residues: CSVVQGPFSYTF.

This clonotype appeared many times. The chain carries TRBV5-1 and TRBJ2-7; 7 bases map to TRBD2. Germline lookup yields CDR1 SGHRS and CDR2 YFSETQ. The trim removed 0 bases at V and 3 bases at J, leaving 6 bases unmatched. CDR3 length equals 15 residues. The DNA for the CDR3 is TGCGCCAGCAGCTTGGGGGGGGGTCAGGACTACGAGCAGTACTTC. Residues: CASSLGGGQDYEQYF.

A note on this clonotype: A much larger clonotype is one base distant, so this may be a read error. The chain uses TRBV7-9 and TRBJ1-2; D gene unclear. V was clipped by 7 bases and J by 4 bases, with 25 bases between them. The CDR3 is made up of 17 amino acids. CDR1 is SEHNR and CDR2 is FQNEAQ in the germline V gene (reference sequence). The CDR3 DNA reads as TGTGCCAGCAACGAAGCGGTATACCATGGAAAGACCTATGGCTACACCTTC. Translation: CASNEAVYHGKTYGYTF.

This clonotype was seen ten or more times. This rearrangement joins TRBV15 to TRBJ1-2; D is unclear. Germline V CDR1 and CDR2: LNHNV, YYDKDF (reference sequence). Trimming took off 5 bases at V and 4 bases at J, with 23 bases between the two ends. CDR3 length: 17 residues. The CDR3 nucleotides are TGTGCCACCAGCGAGCATATAAGGTGTGGAAAGACCTATGGCTACACCTTC. Encoded protein: CATSEHIRCGKTYGYTF.

Many counts were recorded for this clonotype. The chain uses TRBV3-1 and TRBJ1-1; no firm D call. The germline gives CDR1 LGHDT, CDR2 YNNKEL (reference sequence). The CDR3 sequence is 17 residues long. Trimming pared 5 bases from V and 4 bases from J, leaving 23 bases between. CDR3 nucleotide sequence: TGTGCCAGCAGCAGCGCTCATCCCATTTCAATTCGCACTGAAGCTTTCTTT. Translation gives CASSSAHPISIRTEAFF.

This clonotype was counted ten times or more. The chain combines TRBV7-9 with TRBJ1-1, with D possibly being TRBD1 (5 bases). Germline V CDR1 and CDR2: SEHNR, FQNEAQ (reference sequence). V lost 3 bases and J 7 bases, leaving 12 bases between the germline ends. The CDR3 extends over 13 amino acids. CDR3 residues: CASSLGRSGEAFF. In DNA, the CDR3 is TGTGCCAGCAGCTTGGGGCGCTCGGGTGAAGCTTTCTTT. Supplemented by reference TRBV7-9 and TRBJ1-1, the full variable domain reads DTGVSQNPRHKITKRGQNVTFRCDPISEHNRLYWYRQTLGQGPEFLTYFQNEAQLEKSRLLSDRFSAERPKGSFSTLEIQRTEQGDSAMYLCASSLGRSGEAFFGQGTRLTVV.

Of note for this clonotype: Being one base from a much bigger clone, this may be a read error. This chain joins TRBV5-1 and TRBJ2-5; 10 bases are shared with TRBD1. Per germline, CDR1 SGHRS and CDR2 YFSETQ. The CDR3 sequence is 18 residues long. The junction had 15 bases not matched to a gene; V was cut back by 3 bases and J by 4 bases. This chain's CDR3 is CASSSAVGQGTVAETQYF. The CDR3 DNA reads TGCGCCAGCAGCTCGGCCGTGGGACAGGGGACGGTGGCAGAGACCCAGTACTTC.

This clonotype was seen many times. It is unclear where the CDR3 begins or ends on the DNA, so no DNA is shown, and the CDR3 is as TCRdb lists it. The V gene is TRBV7-5, the J gene TRBJ1-2. TRBV7-5 is termed a pseudogene. The CDR3 length equals 19 residues, ends included. This chain's CDR3 is CISVPELICEVGKTYGYTF.

The J gene is TRBJ2-1, the V gene TRBV4-1, with 10 bases lining up with TRBD2. Per germline, CDR1 MGHRA and CDR2 YSYEKL. V trimming: 1 base; J trimming: 0 bases; junction bases outside the gene matches: 9. This CDR3 is built from 19 residues. The DNA for the CDR3 is TGCGCCAGCAGCCAAGGGACTAGCGGAGTAATAAGCTCCTACAATGAGCAGTTCTTC. Translation gives CASSQGTSGVISSYNEQFF.

This clonotype was recorded at least ten times. The genes are TRBV6-2 or TRBV6-3 and TRBJ1-1; the match to TRBD1 covers 7 bases. In germline, CDR1 is MNHEY, CDR2 SVGEGT. The CDR3 is made up of 16 amino acids. The ends lost 1 base at V and 2 bases at J; junction bases unmatched: 7. CDR3 nucleotide sequence: TGTGCCAGCAGTTACTTCCGGGACAGAGTTAACACTGAAGCTTTCTTT. Translated: CASSYFRDRVNTEAFF.